This T cell receptor beta chain was obtained from a study of shared clonotypes between healthy human individuals. TCRdb keeps only in-frame clones here, not all; method: immunoSEQ multiplex PCR. The sample records 450,000 to 600,000 clones, around 74% being singletons. This CDR3 comprises 13 residues. Germline CDR1 reads MNHNY; CDR2 reads SVGAGI (reference sequence). Trimming left V 8 bases short and J 4 bases short, with 12 bases between. Broader study findings: In this cohort, only blood was sampled, and tissue repertoires likely differ.

The table lists this clone with many counts. Its specificity is not known. Sequencing was carried out using PBMCs. This chain joins TRBV6-6 and TRBJ1-5; D call uncertain. The sequence was collected from a woman aged 40 to 50 in good health. Some clones in this sample may be carry-over from other donors' samples. CDR3 coding DNA: TGTGCCAGCGGGGAAGGGTTAAATCAGCCCCAGCATTTT. This codes for CASGEGLNQPQHF.